This is a list of T cell receptor beta chains from one sample in a study of cytomegalovirus exposure and HLA in healthy donors. The assay was immunoSEQ multiplex PCR, and TCRdb's table has in-frame clones only and misses some. The sample gives over 150,000 clones, 80% of which show up once; 6% to 7.5% is in the top ten. Sequencing input: PBMCs. The receptors originated from a man aged 25-45 years in good health and CMV-seropositive. Both conserved end residues are part of each CDR3. A D gene is named only where the DNA matches it firmly. Clone size is given for some rows only: seen once, a few or many times, or a class if the clone is expanded.

clone_size	v_call	d_call	j_call	cdr3_nt	cdr3_aa
-	TRBV5-1	-	TRBJ2-7	TGCGCCAGCAGCCTACGACAAGGGAGCTCCTACGAGCAGTACTTC	CASSLRQGSSYEQYF
-	TRBV12-2	-	TRBJ2-5	TGTGCAAGTCGCCCACGGGGGACAGGGGTTATAGAGACCCAGTACTTC	CASRPRGTGVIETQYF
-	TRBV19	-	TRBJ1-2	TGTGCCAGTAGTATAGAGTCGGGGTATGGCTACACCTTC	CASSIESGYGYTF
-	TRBV27	-	TRBJ2-1	TGTGCCAGCAGGATTCGCGCCTACAATGAGCAGTTCTTC	CASRIRAYNEQFF
-	TRBV6-6	TRBD1	TRBJ1-2	TGTGCCAGCAGTTCGACCACAGGGGGTTATGGCTACACCTTC	CASSSTTGGYGYTF
once	TRBV5-1	-	TRBJ1-1	TGCGCCAGCAGCCGTCAGGACAGGAACACTGAAGCTTTCTTT	CASSRQDRNTEAFF
-	TRBV15	-	TRBJ2-7	TGTGCCACCAGCAGGCCAGGCTCCGGCTACGAGCAGTACTTC	CATSRPGSGYEQYF
-	TRBV4-2	-	TRBJ1-6	TGTGCCAGCAGCCAAGATACAGGCGCACCCCTCCACTTT	CASSQDTGAPLHF
-	TRBV5-6	TRBD1	TRBJ1-4	TGTGCCAGCAGCCGGACAGGGACAACTAATGAAAAACTGTTTTTT	CASSRTGTTNEKLFF
-	TRBV9	-	TRBJ2-7	TGTGCCAGCAGCGGGGGGAGGGACCGGGACAGGTCCTCCTACGAGCAGTACTTC	CASSGGRDRDRSSYEQYF
few	TRBV28	-	TRBJ2-3	TGTGCCAGCAGTTCACGTGCTAGCGTTAGCACAGATACGCAGTATTTT	CASSSRASVSTDTQYF
once	TRBV15	TRBD1	TRBJ2-3	TGTGCCACCAGCAGAGGGCAGGGGGACACAGATACGCAGTATTTT	CATSRGQGDTDTQYF